The next 9 T cell receptor beta chains were all read from a single sample in a study of T cell clones after liver transplantation. TCRdb's table, derived via immunoSEQ multiplex PCR, lists solely in-frame clones and lacks some. In the table there are 65,000 to 95,000 clones, approximately 80% of which are singletons. Specimen: CD4+ T cells from blood, collected before liver transplant. Receptor source: a human donor who received a liver transplant.

In the case of this clone: The same CDR3 is also encoded by other DNA sequences in this sample. The chain employs TRBV5-1 and TRBJ2-3, with no clear D. Looked up from germline, CDR1 is SGHRS and CDR2 is YFSETQ. There are 16 residues in the CDR3. The ends were cut back, 3 bases at V and 0 bases at J, with 14 bases in the middle. CDR3 residues: CASSWTSASSTDTQYF. Here the CDR3 DNA reads TGCGCCAGCAGCTGGACCAGCGCCTCTAGCACAGATACGCAGTATTTT.

There are a few counts of this clone. The same CDR3 also results from other DNA sequences found in this sample. The chain joins TRBV28 to TRBJ2-7; D gene ambiguous. Deletions cut 3 bases from V and 3 bases from J, with 6 bases between. The V gene's germline CDR1 is MDHEN and CDR2 SYDVKM. This CDR3 is 12 amino acids long. The CDR3 DNA reads as TGTGCCAGCAGTTTCCAAAACTACGAGCAGTACTTC. Residues: CASSFQNYEQYF. The entire variable domain, with the rest obtained from reference TRBV28 and TRBJ2-7, is as follows: DVKVTQSSRYLVKRTGEKVFLECVQDMDHENMFWYRQDPGLGLRLIYFSYDVKMKEKGDIPEGYSVSREKKERFSLILESASTNQTSMYLCASSFQNYEQYFGPGTRLTVT.

The rearrangement uses TRBV4-2 and TRBJ2-5; no clear D gene. Germline V gives CDR1 LGHNA, CDR2 YNFKEQ. This CDR3 has 12 amino acids. V lost 0 bases and J lost 4, with 3 bases in between. DNA of the CDR3: TGTGCCAGCAGCCAAGAAAGAGAGACCCAGTACTTC. Encoded protein: CASSQERETQYF.

The CDR3 DNA reads TGTGCCAGCAGTTACCAACAGGGATCCGGAAGCTACACCTTC. This sequence encodes CASSYQQGSGSYTF. The rearrangement joins TRBV6-6 to TRBJ1-2; tentatively, D is TRBD1 (6 bases). Looked up from germline, CDR1 is MNHNY and CDR2 is SVGAGI (reference sequence). The CDR3 runs 14 residues. With 2 bases removed from V and 9 bases from J, the gap between germline ends came to 16 bases.

The DNA for the CDR3 is TGTGCCATCAGTGAGTTCGCGGGAGGGGACGGCACAGATACGCAGTATTTT. It encodes CAISEFAGGDGTDTQYF. The rearrangement links TRBV10-3 to TRBJ2-3, with 9 positions matching TRBD2. CDR1 ENHRY and CDR2 SYGVKD come from the germline V gene. Unmatched junction bases numbered 6, after V lost 1 base and J lost 1 base. The CDR3 contains 17 residues.

The CDR3 region is CASSSRGLNLNQPQHF. Written as DNA, the CDR3 is TGTGCCAGCAGTTCCCGGGGCCTGAACCTCAATCAGCCCCAGCATTTT. This chain links TRBV2 with TRBJ1-5, with D maybe TRBD1 (5 bases). The length of the CDR3 is 16 residues. CDR1 and CDR2 from the germline V gene are SNHLY and FYNNEI. V lost 5 bases to trimming and J lost 3 bases, with 17 bases between them.

The rearrangement uses TRBV2 and TRBJ1-1; D call uncertain. This CDR3 is built from 14 residues. From germline, CDR1 is SNHLY and CDR2 FYNNEI. Trimming removed 5 bases at V and 3 bases at J, with 13 bases between. In DNA form, the CDR3 reads TGTGCCAGCAGTCAAGGGCAGTCTCACACTGAAGCTTTCTTT. Translation gives CASSQGQSHTEAFF.

The chain links TRBV19 to TRBJ2-4; 11 bases map to TRBD1. The trim removed 7 bases at V and 15 bases at J, leaving 17 bases unmatched. The CDR3 length is 15 residues. In germline, CDR1 is LNHDA, CDR2 SQIVND (reference sequence). CDR3 in amino acids: CASMPSGTGGPYGYF. The CDR3 DNA reads as TGTGCCAGTATGCCCTCCGGGACAGGGGGACCCTATGGGTACTTC.

Only one count was recorded for this clone. The chain couples TRBV28 to TRBJ2-7, with TRBD2 matching 7 bases. The V gene end was trimmed by 11 bases and the J gene end by 2 bases; junction bases not matched to a gene: 9. This CDR3 region has 13 residues. Looked up from germline, CDR1 is MDHEN and CDR2 is SYDVKM. CDR3 protein: CASRQGGTYEQYF. The DNA of the CDR3 is TGTGCCTCGAGGCAGGGAGGGACCTACGAGCAGTACTTC. Filled out from reference TRBV28 and TRBJ2-7, the complete variable domain reads DVKVTQSSRYLVKRTGEKVFLECVQDMDHENMFWYRQDPGLGLRLIYFSYDVKMKEKGDIPEGYSVSREKKERFSLILESASTNQTSMYLCASRQGGTYEQYFGPGTRLTVT.